This T cell receptor beta chain was obtained from a study of vaccination and CD4 T cells after COVID-19. Study conclusions and caveats: In convalescent patients, a median around 87% of reactive clones appeared only post-vaccination.

This CDR3 is 18 amino acids long. V lost 4 bases, J lost 1 base, and 15 bases stayed unmatched. In germline, CDR1 is SGHTA, CDR2 FQGNSA. With the Oncomine TCR Beta short-read assay, DNA from cultured CD4+ T cells was sequenced. TCRdb re-analysed the PCR reads in MiXCR, keeping a single row per CDR3 protein. The data show 9,500 to 15,000 distinct CDR3 sequences, with around half seen just once and about 18% held by the top ten. Remarks on this clonotype: Antigen specificity is unknown.

The treatment: approximately 9-day PBMC culture with coronavirus spike peptide pools or control peptides (ViraFEST assay). This receptor was obtained from a human donor with COVID-19. V usage is TRBV7-2 and J usage is TRBJ2-7; TRBD2 matches at 8 bases. This specimen was cultured CD4+ T cells from blood, taken after SARS-CoV-2 vaccination. The DNA for the CDR3 is TGTGCCAGCAGCTCGCAGTCCGTCGGGGCGGGGGGTTCCTACGAGCAGTACTTC. Its translation: CASSSQSVGAGGSYEQYF.